A selection of T cell receptor beta chains follows, all from one sample in a study of identical twins. MiXCR, applied by TCRdb to the 5' RACE reads, yields one record per CDR3 protein. The profile shows about 210,000 distinct CDR3 sequences, around 10% of them singletons. The sequenced sample consisted of memory (CD45RO+) T cells sorted from blood. The receptors here all came from a woman younger than 35 in good health. The CDR3 runs from the conserved cysteine through the conserved F or W. Fields, in order: J gene, D gene, clone size, V gene, CDR3 length, CDR3 protein, CDR3 DNA. A D gene is named only where the DNA matches it firmly. Only part of the rows carry a size: once, few, many, or a class if the clone is expanded.

TRBJ1-3 | - | few | TRBV7-9 | 10 | CASRRDTIYF | TGTGCCAGCCGAAGAGACACCATATATTTT
TRBJ2-3 | TRBD1 | - | TRBV5-5 | 15 | CASSLGQAPSLTQYF | TGTGCCAGCAGCCTCGGACAGGCCCCAAGCTTAACGCAGTATTTT
TRBJ1-2 | TRBD1 | many | TRBV12-3/TRBV12-4 | 15 | CASSLKDRGVNGYTF | TGTGCCAGCAGTTTGAAGGACAGGGGCGTGAACGGCTACACCTTC
TRBJ1-1 | TRBD1 | - | TRBV11-3 | 15 | CASSGEDRLNTEAFF | TGTGCCAGCAGCGGAGAGGACAGGCTGAACACTGAAGCTTTCTTT
TRBJ2-1 | TRBD2 | once | TRBV2 | 15 | CASTDFAGGYNEQFF | TGCGCCAGCACCGACTTTGCGGGGGGGTACAATGAGCAGTTCTTC
TRBJ1-5 | - | - | TRBV29-1 | 13 | CSVADNSNQPQHF | TGCAGCGTCGCAGACAATAGCAATCAGCCCCAGCATTTT
TRBJ2-3 | - | - | TRBV5-6 | 15 | CASSPGTLSTDTQYF | TGTGCCAGCAGCCCCGGGACGTTGAGCACAGATACGCAGTATTTT
TRBJ2-2 | - | - | TRBV7-9 | 15 | CASSFGLGFTGELFF | TGTGCCAGCAGCTTCGGCTTAGGGTTCACCGGGGAGCTGTTTTTT
TRBJ2-7 | TRBD1 | many | TRBV7-9 | 13 | CASSDGTDYEQYF | TGTGCCAGCAGCGACGGGACAGATTACGAGCAGTACTTC
TRBJ2-3 | TRBD1 | - | TRBV15 | 19 | CATSRGGPGTGGLTDTQYF | TGTGCCACCAGCAGAGGGGGACCCGGGACAGGGGGCTTGACAGATACGCAGTATTTT
TRBJ2-3 | - | few | TRBV27 | 13 | CASSLNRADTQYF | TGTGCCAGCAGTTTGAACAGGGCGGATACGCAGTATTTT
TRBJ2-1 | - | - | TRBV10-3 | 14 | CAISDRRGYNEQFF | TGTGCCATCAGTGACAGGAGGGGCTACAATGAGCAGTTCTTC
TRBJ1-6 | TRBD1 | few | TRBV4-3 | 14 | CASSQEGQGVPLHF | TGCGCCAGCAGCCAAGAGGGACAGGGAGTTCCCCTCCACTTT
TRBJ1-6 | TRBD1 | - | TRBV5-5 | 16 | CASSARRGTADSPLHF | TGTGCCAGCAGCGCCCGCCGGGGGACAGCCGATTCACCCCTCCACTTT
TRBJ2-7 | - | few | TRBV3-1 | 12 | CASSQDFDEQYF | TGTGCCAGCAGCCAAGATTTTGACGAGCAGTACTTC
TRBJ1-2 | - | - | TRBV9 | 14 | CASSVSLANYGYTF | TGTGCCAGCAGCGTATCACTAGCTAACTATGGCTACACCTTC
TRBJ2-3 | - | few | TRBV7-9 | 14 | CASSLGTAGDTQYF | TGTGCCAGCAGCTTGGGGACTGCGGGAGATACGCAGTATTTT
TRBJ2-1 | - | - | TRBV7-9 | 15 | CASSLAGRGRYEQFF | TGTGCCAGCAGCTTGGCCGGGCGGGGAAGATATGAGCAGTTCTTC
TRBJ1-2 | - | many | TRBV12-3/TRBV12-4 | 13 | CASSFGRTYGYTF | TGTGCCAGCAGTTTCGGACGGACATATGGCTACACCTTC
TRBJ2-3 | TRBD2 | many | TRBV20-1 | 16 | CSAKPLAGAGTDTQYF | TGCAGTGCCAAGCCACTAGCGGGAGCGGGGACAGATACGCAGTATTTT
TRBJ2-3 | TRBD2 | - | TRBV7-9 | 15 | CASRSSSGGTDTQYF | TGTGCCAGCAGGTCATCTAGCGGGGGCACAGATACGCAGTATTTT
TRBJ2-1 | TRBD2 | few | TRBV20-1 | 15 | CSAHNLAGVYNEQFF | TGCAGTGCTCACAACTTAGCGGGAGTTTACAATGAGCAGTTCTTC
TRBJ2-3 | - | - | TRBV6-4 | 15 | CASSMTWGWADTQYF | TGTGCCAGCAGTATGACATGGGGCTGGGCAGATACGCAGTATTTT
TRBJ2-7 | - | few | TRBV6-2/TRBV6-3 | 15 | CASSYPRVQGYEQYF | TGTGCCAGCAGTTACCCCAGGGTTCAGGGGTACGAGCAGTACTTC
TRBJ2-3 | - | - | TRBV20-1 | 11 | CSALRVDTQYF | TGCAGTGCTCTGCGGGTAGATACGCAGTATTTT
TRBJ2-1 | - | - | TRBV5-1 | 16 | CASSLDGTQSYNEQFF | TGCGCCAGCAGCTTGGACGGGACTCAGTCCTACAATGAGCAGTTCTTC
TRBJ2-7 | TRBD1 | few | TRBV7-2 | 15 | CASSVSGQGAYEQYF | TGTGCCAGCAGCGTAAGCGGACAGGGGGCATACGAGCAGTACTTC
TRBJ2-5 | - | - | TRBV27 | 13 | CASSTLAAETQYF | TGTGCCAGCAGTACACTAGCCGCGGAGACCCAGTACTTC
TRBJ1-1 | - | - | TRBV7-8 | 15 | CASSSTARGRDEAFF | TGTGCCAGCAGTTCAACGGCCAGGGGAAGGGATGAAGCTTTCTTT
TRBJ2-5 | TRBD2 | many | TRBV11-2 | 13 | CASTGGPAETQYF | TGTGCCAGCACGGGGGGGCCAGCAGAGACCCAGTACTTC
TRBJ2-1 | - | few | TRBV11-2 | 11 | CASSLGDTRFF | TGTGCCAGCAGCTTAGGAGACACTCGGTTCTTC
TRBJ1-6 | - | - | TRBV30 | 14 | CAWSVDTGDSPLHF | TGTGCCTGGAGTGTAGACACCGGGGATTCACCCCTCCACTTT
TRBJ1-2 | - | - | TRBV5-1 | 13 | CASSLATDYGYTF | TGCGCCAGCAGCTTGGCCACAGACTATGGCTACACCTTC
TRBJ2-7 | - | - | TRBV10-2 | 12 | CASITSNDEQYF | TGCGCCAGCATCACTAGCAACGACGAGCAGTACTTC
TRBJ2-2 | - | - | TRBV6-1 | 14 | CASVLGTGTGELFF | TGTGCCAGCGTCCTAGGGACGGGTACCGGGGAGCTGTTTTTT
TRBJ1-2 | - | few | TRBV15 | 15 | CATSRSLQGREGYTF | TGTGCCACCAGCAGGAGCCTACAGGGAAGGGAGGGCTACACCTTC
TRBJ1-2 | - | many | TRBV5-1 | 13 | CASSFQGEAGYTF | TGCGCCAGCAGCTTTCAGGGAGAAGCCGGCTACACCTTC
TRBJ2-3 | - | few | TRBV6-2/TRBV6-3 | 16 | CASSSYRAPLTDTQYF | TGTGCCAGCAGTTCCTACCGGGCGCCTCTCACAGATACGCAGTATTTT
TRBJ2-5 | TRBD2 | many | TRBV5-1 | 15 | CASSVAGTTQETQYF | TGCGCCAGCAGCGTCGCCGGGACTACCCAAGAGACCCAGTACTTC
TRBJ2-5 | TRBD1 | - | TRBV27 | 14 | CASRRSGGRETQYF | TGTGCCAGCAGAAGGTCAGGGGGCAGGGAGACCCAGTACTTC
TRBJ2-7 | TRBD2 | few | TRBV4-1 | 14 | CASGTSGSTYEQYF | TGCGCCAGCGGAACTAGCGGGTCAACCTACGAGCAGTACTTC
TRBJ1-4 | - | few | TRBV20-1 | 13 | CSAIMTRAEKLFF | TGCAGTGCTATAATGACAAGAGCTGAAAAACTGTTTTTT
TRBJ1-1 | - | few | TRBV7-6 | 14 | CASSLAKVDAEAFF | TGTGCCAGCAGCTTAGCGAAGGTTGACGCTGAAGCTTTCTTT
TRBJ2-2 | - | many | TRBV5-1 | 15 | CASSSQGNMAGELFF | TGCGCCAGCAGCTCCCAAGGGAACATGGCCGGGGAGCTGTTTTTT
TRBJ2-7 | - | - | TRBV20-1 | 13 | CSAPSAGGYEQYF | TGCAGTGCCCCTAGCGCAGGGGGGTACGAGCAGTACTTC
TRBJ2-2 | - | - | TRBV5-1 | 15 | CASSPLGAGLGELFF | TGCGCCAGCAGCCCTCTTGGGGCAGGGCTTGGGGAGCTGTTTTTT